These 2 T cell receptor beta chains originate from one sample sequenced in a study of T-cell memory formation after mild COVID-19. Using its own MiXCR run on the 5' RACE reads, TCRdb lists one record per CDR3 protein. In the table there are some 300,000 distinct CDR3 sequences, around 20% of which are singletons. Input material: PBMCs or a T cell subset sorted from them (not recorded which). The receptor set was obtained from a man younger than 30 who had mild COVID-19 (a few samples of this study predate the infection). Cell type and time point are not known.

The V gene is TRBV7-9, the J gene TRBJ2-1, with D uncertain. This CDR3 comprises 12 residues. The V and J ends lost 3 bases and 7 bases respectively, with 7 bases between them. Germline V lookup: CDR1 SEHNR, CDR2 FQNEAQ (reference sequence). In nucleotides, the CDR3 is TGTGCCAGCAGCTTCCCCCGGAATGAGCAGTTCTTC. Protein product: CASSFPRNEQFF.

The sample holds a few counts of this clonotype. V usage is TRBV5-6 and J usage is TRBJ2-5; either TRBD1 or TRBD2 may supply D (5 bases each). This CDR3 is built from 16 residues. Germline CDR1 and CDR2: SGHDT and YYEEEE. V was trimmed by 4 bases and J by 2 bases, leaving 18 bases between them. The CDR3 nucleotides are TGTGCCAGCAGCCTACCCGGGACCGGGGATCAAGAGACCCAGTACTTC. Translation gives CASSLPGTGDQETQYF. The full variable domain, in which reference TRBV5-6 and TRBJ2-5 provide the parts outside the CDR3, is DAGVTQSPTHLIKTRGQQVTLRCSPKSGHDTVSWYQQALGQGPQFIFQYYEEEERQRGNFPDRFSGHQFPNYSSELNVNALLLGDSALYLCASSLPGTGDQETQYFGPGTRLLVL.